The 7 T cell receptor beta chains below were found in one sample sequenced in a study of cytomegalovirus exposure and HLA in healthy donors. TCRdb keeps only in-frame clones here, not all; method: immunoSEQ multiplex PCR. The repertoire holds roughly 250,000 clones, with 70% to 90% as singletons. Material for sequencing was PBMCs. The origin of the receptors is a woman in her thirties in good health and CMV-seropositive.

The chain uses TRBV28 and TRBJ2-7; D perhaps matches TRBD2 (7 bases). V was pared by 7 bases and J by 3 bases, with 19 bases between. The CDR3 loop spans 15 amino acids. The germline CDR1 and CDR2 sequences are MDHEN and SYDVKM. The CDR3 bases are TGTGCCAGCAACCCCGGGGGGCTTAGTAACTACGAGCAGTACTTC. Its protein is CASNPGGLSNYEQYF.

The chain joins TRBV6-5 to TRBJ1-2; tentative D call: TRBD1 (5 bases). This CDR3 has 14 residues. Germline V gene lookup returns CDR1 MNHEY and CDR2 SVGAGI. The V and J ends lost 2 bases and 8 bases respectively, with 15 bases between them. The CDR3 DNA sequence: TGTGCCAGCAGTTACGATAGGACAACGGTGGGCTACACCTTC. It is translated as CASSYDRTTVGYTF.

Points on this clone: A read error may produce the germline difference seen at one junction end. This chain connects TRBV7-8 to TRBJ2-7; 7 nucleotides align to TRBD2. The germline CDR1 and CDR2 sequences are SGHVS and FQNEAQ. The CDR3 is 15 amino acids. The DNA of the CDR3 is TGTGCTAGCAGCTTTGGCCTAGCGGACCTCTACGAGCAGTACTTC. Residues: CASSFGLADLYEQYF.

The chain couples TRBV7-9 to TRBJ2-3; TRBD1 is a possible D gene (5 bases). The germline V gene encodes CDR1 SEHNR and CDR2 FQNEAQ (reference sequence). V was shortened by 1 base and J by 4 bases, with 6 bases between the two germline ends. The CDR3 length is 13 residues. The CDR3 reads CASSLEGSDTQYF. DNA for the CDR3: TGTGCCAGCAGCTTAGAGGGGTCAGATACGCAGTATTTT.

V gene TRBV9 combines with J gene TRBJ2-3, with 7 bases lining up with TRBD1. CDR1 SGDLS and CDR2 YYNGEE come from the germline V gene. The trim removed 3 bases at V and 1 base at J, leaving 11 bases unmatched. This CDR3 has 17 amino acids. The CDR3 DNA sequence: TGTGCCAGCAGCGGCCGGGACAGCGGCCTAGGCACAGATACGCAGTATTTT. Encoded protein: CASSGRDSGLGTDTQYF.

This rearrangement joins TRBV7-3 to TRBJ1-1; weak D call: TRBD1 (5 bases). Trimming removed 6 bases from V and 0 bases from J, with 14 bases in between. CDR3 length equals 15 residues. The germline V gene has CDR1 SGHTA and CDR2 FQGTGA. The chain's CDR3 is CASSLFDRLNTEAFF. CDR3 coding DNA: TGTGCCAGCAGTCTATTTGACAGACTGAACACTGAAGCTTTCTTT.

This chain uses TRBV9 with TRBJ2-1, with 11 positions matching TRBD1. Germline CDR1 reads SGDLS; CDR2 reads YYNGEE. This CDR3 spans 14 amino acids. The ends lost 2 bases at V and 14 bases at J; junction bases unmatched: 9. The CDR3 bases are TGTGCCAGCAGCGTTAGGACAGGGGGCGAAGATAAGTTCTTC. It codes for CASSVRTGGEDKFF.